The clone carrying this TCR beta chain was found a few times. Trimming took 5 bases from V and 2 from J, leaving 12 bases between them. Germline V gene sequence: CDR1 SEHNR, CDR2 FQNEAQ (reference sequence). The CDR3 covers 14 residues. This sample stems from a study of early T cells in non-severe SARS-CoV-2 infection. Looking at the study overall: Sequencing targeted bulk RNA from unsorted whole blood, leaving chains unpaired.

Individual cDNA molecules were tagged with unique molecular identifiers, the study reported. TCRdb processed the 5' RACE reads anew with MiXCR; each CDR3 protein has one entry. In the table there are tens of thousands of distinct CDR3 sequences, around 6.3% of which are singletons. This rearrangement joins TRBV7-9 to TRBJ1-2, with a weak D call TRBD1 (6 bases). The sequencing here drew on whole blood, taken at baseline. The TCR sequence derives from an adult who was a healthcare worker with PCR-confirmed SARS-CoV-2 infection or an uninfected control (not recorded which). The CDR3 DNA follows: TGTGCCAGCAGCGGTACAGGACAGAACTATGGCTACACCTTC. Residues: CASSGTGQNYGYTF.